The clone carrying this TCR beta chain was counted between two and nine times. This record belongs to a study of blood T cell repertoires in COVID-19. Study in general: Samples of COVID-19 (acute and convalescent) were obtained from the United States, Italy and Spain.

CDR3 size: 17 residues. The trim removed 6 bases at V and 1 base at J, leaving 10 bases unmatched. Germline lookup yields CDR1 SGHAT and CDR2 FQNNGV. Per the study methods: Cell counts per sample came from amplifying reference gene primers. Method: immunoSEQ multiplex PCR; TCRdb's copy keeps in-frame clones and lacks some. The V and J calls and the clone size are those of that table, but D and trimming were determined from the DNA. Of about 140,000 clones listed, about 81% were seen once; the top ten hold less than 5%. The chain carries TRBV11-2 and TRBJ2-5; 11 bases fit TRBD2. Sequencing was carried out using peripheral blood. This receptor was obtained from a woman of 80 years or more with acute or convalescent COVID-19. CDR3: CASRPRLGLAVQETQYF. The CDR3 coding sequence is TGTGCCAGCAGACCCCGCCTGGGACTAGCGGTCCAAGAGACCCAGTACTTC.